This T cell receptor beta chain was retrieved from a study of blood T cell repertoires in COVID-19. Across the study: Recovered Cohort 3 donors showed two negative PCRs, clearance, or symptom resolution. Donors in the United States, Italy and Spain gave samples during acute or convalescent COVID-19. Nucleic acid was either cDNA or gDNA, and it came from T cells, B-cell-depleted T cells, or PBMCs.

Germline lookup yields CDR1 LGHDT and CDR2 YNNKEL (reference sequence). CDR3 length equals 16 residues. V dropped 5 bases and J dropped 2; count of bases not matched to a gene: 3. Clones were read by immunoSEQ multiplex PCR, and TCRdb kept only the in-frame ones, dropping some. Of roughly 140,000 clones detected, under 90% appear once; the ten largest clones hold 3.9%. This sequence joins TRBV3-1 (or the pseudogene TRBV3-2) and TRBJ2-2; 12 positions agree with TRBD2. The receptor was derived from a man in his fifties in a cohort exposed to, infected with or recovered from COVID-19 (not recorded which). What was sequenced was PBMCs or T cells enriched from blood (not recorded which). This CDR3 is CASSKLAGGNTGELFF. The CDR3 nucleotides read TGTGCCAGCAGCAAACTAGCGGGGGGTAACACCGGGGAGCTGTTTTTT.